The present TCR beta chain was sequenced within a study of blood T cell repertoires in COVID-19. Study-level background: T cells, B-cell-depleted T cells, or PBMCs supplied cDNA or gDNA.

V gave up 2 bases and J gave up 3 bases; unmatched junction bases: 18. CDR1 and CDR2 (germline): SGHVS, FQNEAQ. CDR3 length: 20 amino acids. This table comes from immunoSEQ multiplex PCR, and its TCRdb copy is limited to in-frame clones, with some not included. The sample has roughly 420,000 clones, 85% to 90% seen once. In this sample, this clone turned up once. This rearrangement joins TRBV7-8 to TRBJ1-1, with TRBD1 matching over 10 bases. The sample comprised PBMCs or T cells enriched from blood (not recorded which). The clonotype comes from a woman aged 30 to 39 with acute COVID-19. DNA of the CDR3: TGTGCCAGCAGCTTAAGGGCCTGGACAGGGGGTATTTATCAGTACACTGAAGCTTTCTTT. Its protein is CASSLRAWTGGIYQYTEAFF.